The 24 T cell receptor beta chains below all came from one sample that was sequenced in a study of beta chain features in type 1 diabetes. No antigen has been identified for these receptors. The study reverse transcribed the entire isolated RNA, so it sequenced expressed TCRB transcripts. The repertoire was sequenced with immunoSEQ multiplex PCR; TCRdb's copy has only in-frame clones and lacks some. The profile shows 150,000 to 200,000 clones, approximately 8.7% of them singletons. Overall study results and limits: In every one of the four CD4+ subsets, TCRB CDR3s were moderately but significantly shorter in Type 1 diabetes patients.

Sequences were obtained from central memory CD4+ T cells from blood. The origin of the receptors is a woman in her twenties or thirties with type 1 diabetes.

The chain employs TRBV18 and TRBJ2-5; 7 bases are shared with TRBD2. Per the germline V gene, CDR1 is KGHSH and CDR2 is LQKENI. V dropped 3 bases and J dropped 5; count of bases not matched to a gene: 3. The CDR3 totals 13 residues. The CDR3 DNA reads TGTGCCAGCTCACCGGGAGGGGATGAGACCCAGTACTTC. Its translation is CASSPGGDETQYF.

This clone was detected only a few times. The genes are TRBV10-3 and TRBJ1-2, with D tentatively TRBD1 (5 bases). CDR3 length equals 13 residues. CDR1 and CDR2 (germline): ENHRY, SYGVKD. Between the trimmed V and J ends, which lost 0 bases and 6 bases, there was a span of 8 bases. The CDR3 nucleotides are TGTGCCATCAGTGAGTCAGACAGCCATGGCTACACCTTC. It is translated as CAISESDSHGYTF.

The chain recombines TRBV10-3 with TRBJ1-2; maybe TRBD1 (6 bases). The CDR3 is 13 residues long. Germline assignment: CDR1 ENHRY and CDR2 SYGVKD. Between the trimmed V and J ends, which lost 3 bases and 4 bases, there was a span of 9 bases. CDR3 sequence: CAISDGQSYGYTF. The CDR3 DNA sequence: TGTGCCATCAGTGACGGACAGAGCTATGGCTACACCTTC.

This sequence joins TRBV25-1 and TRBJ2-5; 10 nucleotides align to TRBD2. The CDR3 contains 15 residues. The germline CDR1 and CDR2 sequences are MGHDK and SYGVNS. V lost 4 bases, J lost 4 bases, and 6 bases stayed unmatched. The CDR3 region is CASSGLAGVAETQYF. In DNA, the CDR3 is TGTGCCAGCAGTGGTCTAGCGGGAGTGGCAGAGACCCAGTACTTC.

In its sample, this clone was seen a few times. The V gene is TRBV23-1, the J gene TRBJ2-7, with D unresolved. TRBV23-1 counts as an open reading frame of uncertain function. V lost 0 bases to trimming and J lost 11 bases, with 14 bases between them. The CDR3 is made up of 13 amino acids. The CDR3 DNA sequence: TGCGCCAGCAGTCAATCGAAACAGATGATGGAGTACTTC. Translated, it gives CASSQSKQMMEYF.

V gene TRBV2 combines with J gene TRBJ1-1; D might be TRBD1 (6 bases). This CDR3 comprises 12 residues. Germline V lookup: CDR1 SNHLY, CDR2 FYNNEI. Trimming pared 6 bases from V and 6 bases from J, leaving 11 bases between. CDR3 region: CASSGTLAEAFF. CDR3 bases: TGTGCCAGCAGCGGGACACTCGCTGAAGCTTTCTTT.

V is TRBV5-5 and J is TRBJ1-1; D not resolved. CDR1 is SGHKS, CDR2 YYEKEE, per germline (reference sequence). The CDR3 is 11 amino acids. V gave up 1 base and J gave up 8 bases, with 6 bases separating them. CDR3 amino acids: CASSLREEAFF. In DNA form, the CDR3 reads TGTGCCAGCAGCTTGAGGGAGGAAGCTTTCTTT.

The gene calls are TRBV30 and TRBJ2-4; D may be TRBD2 (5 bases). The CDR3 loop spans 15 amino acids. The germline V and J ends were trimmed by 5 bases and 0 bases, with 14 bases remaining between them. Germline loops: CDR1 GTSNPN, CDR2 SVGIG (reference sequence). The CDR3 spells CAWEAPGVAKNIQYF. CDR3 sequence (DNA): TGTGCCTGGGAGGCCCCCGGGGTAGCCAAAAACATTCAGTACTTC.

In its sample, this clone was seen a few times. V gene TRBV2 combines with J gene TRBJ1-1, with 8 nucleotides matching TRBD1. This CDR3 is 15 amino acids long. The V and J ends lost 11 bases and 0 bases, in that order; junction bases with no gene match: 11. Germline values: CDR1 SNHLY, CDR2 FYNNEI. The DNA for the CDR3 is TGTGCCGTACAGGGGGTTAAGTCCATGAACACTGAAGCTTTCTTT. Translation gives CAVQGVKSMNTEAFF.

CDR3 sequence reads: CATWDRGQGGNEQFF. For the CDR3, the DNA is TGTGCCACCTGGGACAGGGGTCAGGGTGGGAATGAGCAGTTCTTC. The chain uses TRBV19 and TRBJ2-1, with 10 bases identical to TRBD1. V dropped 10 bases and J dropped 7; count of bases not matched to a gene: 13. Germline loops: CDR1 LNHDA, CDR2 SQIVND (reference sequence). The CDR3 has 15 residues.

A few counts support this clone. The chain employs TRBV4-1 and TRBJ2-7; 7 bases are shared with TRBD2. V lost 1 base to trimming and J lost 4 bases; unmatched junction nucleotides: 16. The CDR3 sequence is 18 residues long. The germline V gene has CDR1 MGHRA and CDR2 YSYEKL. The DNA for the CDR3 is TGCGCCAGCAGCCAAGTGACTAGCTTCTCCCCCACCAATTACGAGCAGTACTTC. Its translation: CASSQVTSFSPTNYEQYF.

The chain combines TRBV28 with TRBJ1-2; the D gene is possibly TRBD1 (5 bases). The ends were cut back, 6 bases at V and 3 bases at J, with 8 bases in the middle. CDR1 is MDHEN and CDR2 is SYDVKM in the germline V gene. CDR3 length equals 12 residues. The CDR3 here is CASRQADYGYTF. CDR3 in DNA: TGTGCCAGCAGACAGGCTGACTATGGCTACACCTTC.

The chain carries TRBV19 and TRBJ1-1; TRBD1 agrees at 7 bases. V lost 6 bases, J lost 3 bases, and 1 base stayed unmatched. The CDR3 runs to 12 residues. Germline CDR1 is LNHDA and CDR2 is SQIVND (reference sequence). CDR3 nucleotide sequence: TGTGCCAGTAGCCAGGGGGACACTGAAGCTTTCTTT. Encoded protein: CASSQGDTEAFF.

This clone was seen more than once but under ten times. The chain carries TRBV30 and TRBJ1-3; unclear D gene. The length of the CDR3 is 14 residues. The germline V gene has CDR1 GTSNPN and CDR2 SVGIG (reference sequence). The V end was cut by 3 bases, the J end by 0 bases, with 9 bases between. The chain's CDR3 is CAWRVQNSGNTIYF. CDR3 bases: TGTGCCTGGAGAGTGCAGAACTCTGGAAACACCATATATTTT.

This clone was observed a handful of times. The V and J genes are TRBV18 and TRBJ2-5; 7 bases align to TRBD2. The ends lost 3 bases at V and 6 bases at J; junction bases unmatched: 4. The germline V gene has CDR1 KGHSH and CDR2 LQKENI. This CDR3 is 13 amino acids long. CDR3 coding DNA: TGTGCCAGCTCACCCGGACTAGAGAAGACCCAGTACTTC. This sequence encodes CASSPGLEKTQYF. The full variable domain, completed using reference TRBV18 and TRBJ2-5, is NAGVMQNPRHLVRRRGQEARLRCSPMKGHSHVYWYRQLPEEGLKFMVYLQKENIIDESGMPKERFSAEFPKEGPSILRIQQVVRGDSAAYFCASSPGLEKTQYFGPGTRLLVL.

V usage is TRBV5-1 and J usage is TRBJ2-1, with D perhaps TRBD1 (6 bases). With 2 bases removed from V and 1 base from J, the gap between germline ends came to 7 bases. The CDR3 length is 14 residues. The germline V gene has CDR1 SGHRS and CDR2 YFSETQ. The CDR3 bases are TGCGCCAGCAGCTTTGACAGGTCCTACAATGAGCAGTTCTTC. Protein: CASSFDRSYNEQFF. The variable domain in full, with the rest retrieved from reference TRBV5-1 and TRBJ2-1, is KAGVTQTPRYLIKTRGQQVTLSCSPISGHRSVSWYQQTPGQGLQFLFEYFSETQRNKGNFPGRFSGRQFSNSRSEMNVSTLELGDSALYLCASSFDRSYNEQFFGPGTRLTVL.

This clone was recorded a few times. The chain joins TRBV7-9 to TRBJ2-7; TRBD1 matches at 8 bases. V lost 3 bases, J lost 0 bases, and 1 base stayed unmatched. The germline gives CDR1 SEHNR, CDR2 FQNEAQ (reference sequence). CDR3 length: 14 amino acids. As DNA, the CDR3 is TGTGCCAGCAGCTTGGACAGGGACTCCTACGAGCAGTACTTC. This codes for CASSLDRDSYEQYF.

This clone was seen more than once but under ten times. CDR3 coding DNA: TGTGCCAGCTCAAAGGGGTCCCCTGGGTTGGGCAATCAGCCCCAGCATTTT. It is translated as CASSKGSPGLGNQPQHF. V and J are TRBV18 and TRBJ1-5; maybe TRBD1 (5 bases). This CDR3 region has 17 residues. The V gene's germline CDR1 is KGHSH and CDR2 LQKENI. V was trimmed by 5 bases and J by 2 bases, leaving 19 bases between them.

This clone has a handful of counts. The chain recombines TRBV11-3 with TRBJ2-7; TRBD1 aligns across 7 bases. V was pared by 5 bases and J by 3 bases, with 4 bases of the junction left unmatched. The V gene's germline CDR1 is SGHNT and CDR2 YENEEA. The CDR3 loop spans 13 amino acids. CDR3 loop: CASSPTGFYEQYF. CDR3 DNA: TGTGCCAGCAGCCCGACAGGGTTCTACGAGCAGTACTTC.

The chain links TRBV6-5 to TRBJ2-3; TRBD2 aligns across 8 bases. CDR1 and CDR2 from the germline V gene are MNHEY and SVGAGI. V shed 4 bases, J shed 2 bases, and the junction held 5 bases outside the gene matches. The CDR3 loop spans 15 amino acids. The CDR3 DNA is TGTGCCAGCAGTTCACTAGCGGAATCCACAGATACGCAGTATTTT. Translated: CASSSLAESTDTQYF.

The rearrangement uses TRBV6-5 and TRBJ2-7; 10 bases are shared with TRBD1. The V segment lost 6 bases and the J segment 0 bases; nucleotides outside the gene matches: 5. This CDR3 is built from 15 residues. The germline CDR1 and CDR2 sequences are MNHEY and SVGAGI. CDR3 bases: TGTGCCAGCAGGAGCCGGGACAGGGGCTCCTACGAGCAGTACTTC. This gives the protein CASRSRDRGSYEQYF.

This clone came up a few times. The chain employs TRBV7-9 and TRBJ2-5, with TRBD2 matching 10 bases. Germline trimming cut 2 bases from V and 7 bases from J; bases unmatched to any gene: 7. The CDR3 runs to 15 residues. Germline V gene lookup returns CDR1 SEHNR and CDR2 FQNEAQ (reference sequence). The CDR3 nucleotides are TGTGCCAGCAGCTTAATAACTAGCGGGATGCGGACCCAGTACTTC. Its protein is CASSLITSGMRTQYF.

In its sample, this clone was seen a few times. A read error may produce the germline difference seen at one junction end. This chain joins TRBV20-1 and TRBJ1-2; D gene unclear. CDR3 length equals 10 residues. Per the germline V gene, CDR1 is DFQATT and CDR2 is SNEGSKA (reference sequence). This CDR3 reads CSAREARPNF. The CDR3 nucleotides read TGCAGTGCTCGAGAGGCCAGGCCAAACTTC.

In this sample, this clone turned up a few times. This sequence joins TRBV2 and TRBJ2-7, with D perhaps matching TRBD1 (5 bases). V was clipped by 4 bases and J by 4 bases, with 11 bases between them. This CDR3 is 13 amino acids long. Germline loops: CDR1 SNHLY, CDR2 FYNNEI. In DNA form, the CDR3 reads TGTGCCAGCAGTGTGGGGCCCCCTTACGAGCAGTACTTC. Translated: CASSVGPPYEQYF.